A selection of T cell receptor beta chains follows, all from one sample in a study of blood T cell repertoires in COVID-19. Here immunoSEQ multiplex PCR was the method, and the copy in TCRdb shows in-frame clones only, minus some. The sample gives more than 200,000 clones, roughly 91% of which show up once; 3% to 4% is in the top ten. Specimen: PBMCs or T cells enriched from blood (not recorded which). These receptors were taken from a woman between 25 and 40 years old with acute COVID-19. Both conserved end residues are part of each CDR3.

J gene,V gene,CDR3 protein
TRBJ2-3,TRBV28,CASSLARASSTDTQYF
TRBJ1-4,TRBV6-5,CASSYSSGTGAKLFF
TRBJ2-1,TRBV28,CASFRGAGGLSYNEQFF
TRBJ2-2,TRBV5-1,CASSLVAGGPNGELFF
TRBJ1-2,TRBV6-2/TRBV6-3,CASSYPGANYGYTF
TRBJ1-4,TRBV7-2,CASSLGGNPEKLFF
TRBJ1-1,TRBV3-1/TRBV3-2,CASSPIQGGNTEAFF
TRBJ1-2,TRBV7-9,CASSLRDRRTYTF
TRBJ1-5,TRBV6-1,CASIGTASNQPQHF
TRBJ2-1,TRBV18,CASSASQGRGEQFF
TRBJ1-6,TRBV7-2,CASSLDRNSPLHF
TRBJ1-4,TRBV5-6,CASSQQGAATNEKLFF
TRBJ1-4,TRBV15,CATSRDGRANEKLFF
TRBJ2-1,TRBV25-1,CASSEQNNNEQFF
TRBJ2-1,TRBV30,CAWSRSSYNEQFF
TRBJ1-4,TRBV5-8,CASSLGTSKNEKLFF
TRBJ2-3,TRBV7-2,CASSPHTLGGGEDTQYF
TRBJ1-1,TRBV29-1,CSGGQGDTEAFF
TRBJ2-2,TRBV3-1/TRBV3-2,CASRRAGANTGELFF
TRBJ1-6,TRBV5-1,CASSWGQEPNSPLHF
TRBJ2-7,TRBV6-5,CASRRAAMDEQYF
TRBJ2-7,TRBV15,CATSRAGQDVYEQYF
TRBJ2-5,TRBV6-1,CASSELGIGVETQYF
TRBJ1-3,TRBV19,CASTLTTGDDTIYF
TRBJ2-7,TRBV5-4,CASSPSTSGGARSYEQYF
TRBJ2-7,TRBV12-5,CASGPGTSDYEQYF
TRBJ1-4,TRBV3-1/TRBV3-2,CASSLTGVGNEKLFF
TRBJ1-2,TRBV19,CASSIPRDRGLYGYTF
TRBJ2-6,TRBV27,CASRRDSVSSGANVLTF
TRBJ1-1,TRBV7-9,CASSPPVRDEAFF
TRBJ1-5,TRBV19,CASSFPSGEWGNQPQHF
TRBJ2-1,TRBV6-2/TRBV6-3,CASSYPTSGGEAMIDEQFF
TRBJ2-1,TRBV10-3,CAISVAGGYEQFF
TRBJ1-1,TRBV28,CASSLDSNTEAFF
TRBJ2-7,TRBV5-6,CASSLETGSEQYF
TRBJ2-7,TRBV2,CASRPGQGYPYEQYF
TRBJ1-2,TRBV6-5,CASRGRKNYGYTF
TRBJ2-3,TRBV15,CATSRATSGGATDTQYF
TRBJ2-3,TRBV4-3,CASSQGLLTDTQYF
TRBJ2-7,TRBV29-1,CSVGDREQYF
TRBJ1-1,TRBV19,CAASYDRNTEAFF
TRBJ1-5,TRBV6-5,CASSSETLFQHF
TRBJ2-1,TRBV7-2,CATITGEANNEQFF
TRBJ1-2,TRBV10-3,CAISATLGGTGYTF
TRBJ2-1,TRBV7-8,CASSLAHGNNEQFF
TRBJ1-2,TRBV5-1,CASSFHAGGIGYTF
TRBJ1-4,TRBV7-4,CASSSGSRDRGPYEKLFF
TRBJ1-2,TRBV19,CASSIQGGYGYTF
TRBJ2-7,TRBV11-2,CASSGEGSEQYF
TRBJ2-4,TRBV30,CAWSAGTKNIQYF
TRBJ1-2,TRBV7-9,CASSQQGSDGYTF
TRBJ2-3,TRBV7-9,CASSFNRGTDTQYF
TRBJ2-1,TRBV4-3,CASAFGVGNEQFF
TRBJ2-5,TRBV7-2,CASSPDRGYQETQYF
TRBJ2-7,TRBV7-6,CASSSLGGEQYF